This T cell receptor (beta chain) was retrieved from a study of spatial heterogeneity in lung cancer. The sample's time point: sample taken at primary tumor resection. Sequencing covered unsorted whole RNA taken from tumor, nontumor lung or frozen PBMC. In TCRdb, the 5' RACE reads were re-called with MiXCR into one record per CDR3 protein. The table has tens of thousands of distinct CDR3 sequences, roughly 15% seen once. Source: PBMCs, taken at surgery. The clonotype originates from a male donor with early-stage non-small cell lung cancer.

CDR3 DNA: TGCAGTGCTGAACAGGGGGCAAGAGATACGCAGTATTTT. The encoded protein is CSAEQGARDTQYF. The chain links TRBV20-1 to TRBJ2-3, with TRBD1 matching 9 bases. V shed 5 bases and J 5 bases; nucleotides not matched to a gene: 5. CDR3 length: 13 residues. The germline gives CDR1 DFQATT, CDR2 SNEGSKA (reference sequence).